These 27 T cell receptor beta chains share one sample of origin, sequenced in a study of early stage breast cancer tumors. Sequencing was performed with immunoSEQ multiplex PCR; in TCRdb, only in-frame clones are kept and a portion is missing. Of 25,000 to 30,000 clones listed, under 75% were seen once; the top ten hold approximately 33%. The specimen was blood. These TCRs come from a person aged 45-60 years with breast cancer.

The chain recombines TRBV4-1 with TRBJ2-5; D unclear. The closer fit of TRBJ2-7 to the DNA end suggests the J call may be wrong. The CDR3 is 14 amino acids. Germline V gene data show CDR1 as MGHRA and CDR2 as YSYEKL. This CDR3 is CASSLDPAAYEQYF. The CDR3 coding sequence is TGCGCCAGCAGCCTTGACCCGGCGGCCTACGAGCAGTACTTC.

The rearrangement joins TRBV5-5 to TRBJ2-7, with 7 bases fitting TRBD2. The germline V gene has CDR1 SGHKS and CDR2 YYEKEE (reference sequence). V gave up 4 bases and J gave up 6 bases; unmatched junction bases: 7. The CDR3 has 13 amino acids. In DNA form, the CDR3 reads TGTGCCAGCAGCCTCAGGACTAGTGGCGAGCAGTACTTC. It yields the protein CASSLRTSGEQYF.

In DNA form, the CDR3 reads TGTGCCAGCAGCCACCGGACTAGCGGATCTCTTGGGGGTGAGCAGTTCTTC. Encoded protein: CASSHRTSGSLGGEQFF. V gene TRBV5-4 combines with J gene TRBJ2-1; 10 bases match TRBD2. The germline gives CDR1 SGHNT, CDR2 YYREEE (reference sequence). The CDR3 covers 17 residues. Trimming at V came to 4 bases and at J to 9 bases, leaving 16 bases not matched to a gene.

The J gene is TRBJ2-1, the V gene TRBV6-1; D gene ambiguous. Germline V gene sequence: CDR1 MNHNS, CDR2 SASEGT. Trimming removed 3 bases at V and 0 bases at J, with 9 bases between. The CDR3 runs 15 residues. Here the CDR3 reads CASSDVVGSYNEQFF. The CDR3, as DNA: TGTGCCAGCAGTGATGTAGTGGGCTCCTACAATGAGCAGTTCTTC.

The chain links TRBV7-9 to TRBJ1-2, with 8 bases fitting TRBD1. The V segment lost 5 bases and the J segment 6 bases; nucleotides outside the gene matches: 11. The germline V gene has CDR1 SEHNR and CDR2 FQNEAQ (reference sequence). This CDR3 has 15 residues. This CDR3 is CASSHVTGVEDGYTF. DNA for the CDR3: TGTGCCAGCAGCCACGTGACAGGGGTGGAGGATGGCTACACCTTC.

This rearrangement joins TRBV5-8 to TRBJ1-2; D is undetermined. Germline assignment: CDR1 SGHTS and CDR2 YDEGEE. This CDR3 has 14 amino acids. Trimming removed 0 bases from V and 2 bases from J, with 8 bases in between. The CDR3 loop is CASSLVQVNYGYTF. The CDR3 DNA reads as TGTGCCAGCAGCTTGGTCCAAGTAAACTATGGCTACACCTTC. Based on the CDR3 plus reference TRBV5-8 and TRBJ1-2, the full variable domain is EAGVTQSPTHLIKTRGQQATLRCSPISGHTSVYWYQQALGLGLQFLLWYDEGEERNRGNFPPRFSGRQFPNYSSELNVNALELEDSALYLCASSLVQVNYGYTFGSGTRLTVV.

This rearrangement joins TRBV18 to TRBJ2-1; 8 positions agree with TRBD2. The CDR3 has 16 amino acids. Trimming cost V 3 bases and J 7 bases; bases outside gene matches: 11. Germline V lookup: CDR1 KGHSH, CDR2 LQKENI. The CDR3 DNA follows: TGTGCCAGCTCACCCTACCTAGCGGGTCCTGGAAATGAGCAGTTCTTC. Protein product: CASSPYLAGPGNEQFF.

By sample fraction, this clone is medium-sized. V is TRBV9 and J is TRBJ2-2, with 10 bases fitting TRBD2. Germline trimming cut 2 bases from V and 1 base from J; bases unmatched to any gene: 5. This CDR3 contains 17 residues. Germline CDR1 and CDR2: SGDLS and YYNGEE. The DNA of the CDR3 is TGTGCCAGCAGCGTGACTCGGACTAGCGGGAACACCGGGGAGCTGTTTTTT. Translating gives CASSVTRTSGNTGELFF.

The chain uses TRBV6-6 and TRBJ2-3, with 10 bases aligning to TRBD2. The CDR3 sequence is 15 residues long. Losses at the gene ends were 2 bases for V and 2 bases for J; bases not matched to a gene: 1. Germline CDR1 reads MNHNY; CDR2 reads SVGAGI (reference sequence). CDR3 protein: CASSYGTSDTDTQYF. The CDR3, as DNA: TGTGCCAGCAGTTACGGGACTAGCGACACAGATACGCAGTATTTT.

This rearrangement joins TRBV2 to TRBJ2-3, with 11 positions matching TRBD2. The germline gives CDR1 SNHLY, CDR2 FYNNEI. Unmatched junction bases numbered 7, after V lost 7 bases and J lost 4 bases. The CDR3 is 15 amino acids. The CDR3 nucleotides are TGTGCCAGCACCCGACTAGCGGGATCGCCAGATACGCAGTATTTT. This encodes CASTRLAGSPDTQYF.

The chain joins TRBV19 to TRBJ2-5; 8 nucleotides align to TRBD1. CDR3 size: 13 residues. CDR1 and CDR2 from the germline V gene are LNHDA and SQIVND (reference sequence). Losses at the gene ends were 6 bases for V and 3 bases for J; bases not matched to a gene: 3. The DNA of the CDR3 is TGTGCCAGTAGCGAGGACAGGGAAGAGACCCAGTACTTC. Translation: CASSEDREETQYF.

In this sample, this clone turned up once. The J gene is TRBJ2-5, the V gene TRBV14, with D possibly TRBD2 on 5 matching bases. The length of the CDR3 is 11 residues. From germline, CDR1 is SGHDN and CDR2 FVKESK. Trimming took off 0 bases at V and 9 bases at J, with 5 bases between the two ends. DNA for the CDR3: TGTGCCAGCAGCCAAGAGGGAGCCCAGTACTTC. It yields the protein CASSQEGAQYF.

The J gene is TRBJ2-3, the V gene TRBV19; 9 nucleotides agree with TRBD1. This CDR3 has 15 residues. Germline CDR1 LNHDA, CDR2 SQIVND (reference sequence). V was clipped by 6 bases and J by 9 bases; unmatched bases: 13. The CDR3 spells CASRRDRDSYETQYF. As DNA, the CDR3 is TGTGCCAGTAGGAGGGACAGGGACTCATATGAGACGCAGTATTTT.

This rearrangement joins TRBV6-1 to TRBJ1-2; 8 bases are shared with TRBD1. Germline trimming cut 0 bases from V and 8 bases from J; bases unmatched to any gene: 5. CDR1 and CDR2 (germline): MNHNS, SASEGT. The CDR3 contains 14 residues. The CDR3, as DNA: TGTGCCAGCAGTGAAGCCAGGGGGCTAGACGGCTACACCTTC. Translating it yields CASSEARGLDGYTF.

The V gene is TRBV5-1, the J gene TRBJ1-1; 9 nucleotides align to TRBD1. Germline V gene sequence: CDR1 SGHRS, CDR2 YFSETQ. The CDR3 runs to 14 residues. V trimming: 4 bases; J trimming: 4 bases; junction bases outside the gene matches: 5. In DNA, the CDR3 is TGCGCCAGCAGCAGGGGACAGGGTGGCACTGAAGCTTTCTTT. Amino acid sequence: CASSRGQGGTEAFF.

The chain has TRBV11-2 and TRBJ2-3; D call uncertain. This CDR3 spans 12 amino acids. CDR1 and CDR2 (germline): SGHAT, FQNNGV. Between the trimmed V and J ends, which lost 7 bases and 2 bases, there was a span of 7 bases. CDR3 sequence (DNA): TGTGCCAGCACCCCCTCCACAGATACGCAGTATTTT. It specifies CASTPSTDTQYF. The entire variable domain, with the rest obtained from reference TRBV11-2 and TRBJ2-3, is as follows: EAGVAQSPRYKIIEKRQSVAFWCNPISGHATLYWYQQILGQGPKLLIQFQNNGVVDDSQLPKDRFSAERLKGVDSTLKIQPAKLEDSAVYLCASTPSTDTQYFGPGTRLTVL.

The chain combines TRBV7-9 with TRBJ2-1; 7 bases are a match to TRBD2. The CDR3 is 15 residues long. Germline assignment: CDR1 SEHNR and CDR2 FQNEAQ (reference sequence). The trim removed 5 bases at V and 5 bases at J, leaving 9 bases unmatched. CDR3: CASSPGRETHNEQFF. DNA of the CDR3: TGTGCCAGCAGCCCGGGGCGGGAGACTCACAATGAGCAGTTCTTC.

The chain uses TRBV6-5 and TRBJ1-1; the D gene is possibly TRBD1 (5 bases). Trimming left V 5 bases short and J 1 base short, with 11 bases between. Germline CDR1 and CDR2: MNHEY and SVGAGI. This CDR3 is 14 amino acids long. The CDR3 sequence: CASSRAGGNTEAFF. CDR3 coding DNA: TGTGCCAGCAGTCGCGCGGGGGGGAACACTGAAGCTTTCTTT.

The chain recombines TRBV9 with TRBJ2-2, with D perhaps TRBD2 (5 bases). Trimming shortened V by 0 bases and J by 4 bases, and 10 bases separated the two germline ends. The CDR3 runs to 15 residues. The V gene's germline CDR1 is SGDLS and CDR2 YYNGEE. CDR3 bases: TGTGCCAGCAGCGTAGCTCCGGGGAGCACCGGGGAGCTGTTTTTT. This encodes CASSVAPGSTGELFF.

This clone was recorded only once. The rearrangement uses TRBV11-2 and TRBJ2-1; D gene ambiguous. This CDR3 contains 12 residues. The germline V and J ends were trimmed by 5 bases and 6 bases, with 8 bases remaining between them. The germline CDR1 and CDR2 sequences are SGHAT and FQNNGV. The CDR3 bases are TGTGCCAGCAGCATTACCCCCAATGAGCAGTTCTTC. This encodes CASSITPNEQFF.

The chain has TRBV25-1 and TRBJ2-3; D is unclear. Germline V gene sequence: CDR1 MGHDK, CDR2 SYGVNS. V was trimmed by 4 bases and J by 0 bases, leaving 2 bases between them. The CDR3 is 12 residues long. CDR3: CASSASTDTQYF. The CDR3 DNA sequence: TGTGCCAGCAGTGCTAGCACAGATACGCAGTATTTT. Together with reference TRBV25-1 and TRBJ2-3, the CDR3 gives the full variable domain: EADIYQTPRYLVIGTGKKITLECSQTMGHDKMYWYQQDPGMELHLIHYSYGVNSTEKGDLSSESTVSRIRTEHFPLTLESARPSHTSQYLCASSASTDTQYFGPGTRLTVL.

The chain links TRBV5-1 to TRBJ2-5; D is ambiguous. Trimming shortened V by 1 base and J by 5 bases, and 15 bases separated the two germline ends. The germline CDR1 and CDR2 sequences are SGHRS and YFSETQ. The CDR3 has 15 amino acids. In DNA form, the CDR3 reads TGCGCCAGCAGCTTGACACCCGTTGTTTCGGAGACCCAGTACTTC. Its translation is CASSLTPVVSETQYF.

This clone was detected only once. The chain carries TRBV5-1 and TRBJ2-6; 7 bases agree with TRBD1. Unmatched junction bases numbered 11, after V lost 4 bases and J lost 1 base. The CDR3 has 18 residues. Germline lookup yields CDR1 SGHRS and CDR2 YFSETQ. The CDR3 protein is CASSARQGPSSGANVLTF. In DNA, the CDR3 is TGCGCCAGCAGCGCGAGACAGGGCCCCTCGTCTGGGGCCAACGTCCTGACTTTC.

Of note for this clone: An end of the junction does not agree with germline; a read error may underlie this. The chain combines TRBV18 with TRBJ1-1; the D is unclear. The V gene's germline CDR1 is KGHSH and CDR2 LQKENI. The CDR3 loop spans 17 amino acids. The CDR3 DNA follows: TGTGCCAGCTCATACACCGTTCTAACACTGAAGCTTTCTGAGGCTTTCTTT. Translated: CASSYTVLTLKLSEAFF.

This clone was observed a few times. This chain uses TRBV5-1 with TRBJ1-2; D is ambiguous. The CDR3 is 12 residues long. Germline V gene lookup returns CDR1 SGHRS and CDR2 YFSETQ. V was clipped by 7 bases and J by 5 bases, with 12 bases between them. The CDR3 DNA is TGCGCCAGCCGGAGGGAGAATTATGGCTACACCTTC. It encodes CASRRENYGYTF.

In this sample, this clone turned up once. Germline is not matched at one junction end, which may reflect a read error. The V call is TRBV7-7, the J call TRBJ2-7; TRBD2 agrees at 10 bases. The CDR3 runs to 17 residues. Germline V gene lookup returns CDR1 SSHAT and CDR2 FNYEAQ (reference sequence). The CDR3 DNA follows: TGTGCTAGCAGCTTAGCGGCTCGAGCGGGAGGGCCGGACGAGCAGTACTTC. Its translation: CASSLAARAGGPDEQYF.

This clone occurred a few times. The gene calls are TRBV10-3 and TRBJ1-5; D might be TRBD1 (5 bases). The CDR3 loop spans 14 amino acids. Trimming took off 7 bases at V and 4 bases at J, with 14 bases between the two ends. The germline gives CDR1 ENHRY, CDR2 SYGVKD. Here the CDR3 DNA reads TGTGCCATCACTGGGGGGATAGGGAATCAGCCCCAGCATTTT. It specifies CAITGGIGNQPQHF.